This TCR beta chain derives from a study of blood T cell repertoires in COVID-19. As for the study in general: In each case, the material was cDNA or gDNA derived from T cells, B-cell-depleted T cells, or PBMCs.

V was clipped by 7 bases and J by 4 bases, with 13 bases between them. The germline V gene has CDR1 MGHDK and CDR2 SYGVNS. The CDR3 length is 13 residues. Study processing details: Nucleated cell counts were estimated from reference gene primer amplification. Assay: immunoSEQ multiplex PCR; the TCRdb copy retains only in-frame clones and omits some. V and J calls and clone size are given by that table; D and trimming were obtained from the DNA. The repertoire consists of under 140,000 clones, with 88% occurring once and the leading ten covering approximately 3.4%. V usage is TRBV25-1 and J usage is TRBJ1-1, with a possible D match to TRBD1 (5 bases). The receptor comes from a woman aged 45-65 years with acute or convalescent COVID-19. Material: peripheral blood. The CDR3 DNA is TGTGCCAGCATTAACAGGCTCTTCACTGAAGCTTTCTTT. It specifies CASINRLFTEAFF.